This T cell receptor beta chain was obtained from a study of T cells after yellow fever vaccination. Study information: With SMART-Seq v4 Ultra Low Input, the fractions containing low cell numbers were prepared.

From the 5' RACE reads, TCRdb called clonotypes with MiXCR, one entry per CDR3 protein. The data hold a few hundred thousand distinct CDR3 sequences, with 8.7% observed a single time. For this clonotype: The antigen is not known.

Notes on the study in general: A small share of clonotypes appeared in both CD4 and CD8 compartments. Abundant contaminating clonotypes from the bulk population could appear in FACS-sorted repertoires.

Germline V gives CDR1 MNHNS, CDR2 SASEGT. Germline trimming cut 1 base from V and 7 bases from J; bases unmatched to any gene: 5. CDR3 length: 14 amino acids. V usage is TRBV6-1 and J usage is TRBJ2-7, with 9 bases that match TRBD1. This receptor was taken from a young man who received the YFV17D yellow fever vaccine. The specimen comprised CD4+ T cells sorted from PBMCs, sampled 5 days after the yellow fever booster vaccination. The CDR3 sequence is CASSEGTGVAEQYF. CDR3 nucleotide sequence: TGTGCCAGCAGTGAAGGGACAGGGGTTGCTGAGCAGTACTTC.